Reported below is one T cell receptor beta chain. Its antigen remains unidentified. Mismatch with germline at one junction end may stem from a read error. This sample is part of a study of blood T cells in healthy people across ages. Findings and limits, study-wide: Shifts in expanded clonotypes may have been confounded by donor CMV status, which was unknown. There were more naive CD4+ cells and higher diversity in long-lived donors than in aged donors.

Using a J-beta primer mix together with a sample-barcoded 5' primer, a second PCR was run for about 6 to 12 cycles. TCRdb re-called the 5' RACE reads through MiXCR, storing one row per CDR3 protein. The sample carries about 1 million distinct CDR3 sequences, roughly 45% recorded once. In terms of origin and age, donors were healthy Caucasian individuals from Russia aged 6 to 90. Germline lookup yields CDR1 SGHRS and CDR2 YFSETQ. The CDR3 is 15 amino acids. The receptor comes from a woman aged 60-70 years in good health. Input material: blood. V gene TRBV5-1 combines with J gene TRBJ2-3, with a weak D call TRBD2 (6 bases). The CDR3 DNA sequence: TGCGCCAGCGGCTTGAGTAGCGGAAGCACAGATACGCAGTATTTT. It encodes CASGLSSGSTDTQYF.